A single sample gave rise to the 10 T cell receptor beta chains below, sequenced in a study of T cell repertoires in cytomegalovirus infection. TCRdb called the reads again in MiXCR, with one record for every CDR3 protein. The table lists about 70,000 distinct CDR3 sequences, about 20% of them singletons, with approximately 68% in the top ten. Their antigens remain unidentified. This sample comprised CD8+ T cells from cultured PBMCs, obtained from culture after CMV antigen stimulation. All receptors come from a human donor in good health (CMV status not recorded). Some clones in this sample may be carry-over from other donors' samples.

This clonotype was detected only a few times. The chain combines TRBV6-5 with TRBJ1-1; no definite D call. Looked up from germline, CDR1 is MNHEY and CDR2 is SVGAGI. The V gene lost 5 bases and the J gene lost 1 base, with 14 bases spanning the gap. This CDR3 is built from 15 residues. Here the CDR3 reads CASSPSGAGNTEAFF. In DNA, the CDR3 is TGTGCCAGCAGTCCGTCGGGCGCAGGGAACACTGAAGCTTTCTTT.

The chain is built from TRBV9 and TRBJ2-3, with TRBD2 matching 12 bases. This CDR3 contains 17 residues. Germline lookup yields CDR1 SGDLS and CDR2 YYNGEE. Trimming removed 0 bases from V and 6 bases from J; junction bases left unmatched: 8. The CDR3, as DNA: TGTGCCAGCAGCGTAGTCGGACTAGCGGGAAGTGGTGATACGCAGTATTTT. Protein sequence: CASSVVGLAGSGDTQYF.

The V and J genes are TRBV18 and TRBJ2-3; D is uncertain. Per the germline V gene, CDR1 is KGHSH and CDR2 is LQKENI. The CDR3 is 16 amino acids. The V end lost 3 bases, the J end lost 0 bases, and 13 bases lay between the germline ends. CDR3 sequence: CASSPSVFSSTDTQYF. DNA for the CDR3: TGTGCCAGCTCACCTTCCGTATTCTCTAGCACAGATACGCAGTATTTT.

This clonotype was detected a few times. The V and J genes are TRBV7-2 and TRBJ1-1, with no clear D. The CDR3 runs to 11 residues. Germline V CDR1 and CDR2: SGHTA, FQGNSA. Trimming stripped 2 bases from V and 8 bases from J, with 6 bases between. The CDR3 here is CASSLLGEAFF. For the CDR3, the DNA is TGTGCCAGCAGCTTACTGGGAGAAGCTTTCTTT. The whole variable domain, remainder taken from reference TRBV7-2 and TRBJ1-1, is GAGVSQSPSNKVTEKGKDVELRCDPISGHTALYWYRQSLGQGLEFLIYFQGNSAPDKSGLPSDRFSAERTGGSVSTLTIQRTQQEDSAVYLCASSLLGEAFFGQGTRLTVV.

This clonotype occurred many times. The V and J genes are TRBV7-2 and TRBJ2-7; maybe TRBD1 (6 bases). Germline V gene data show CDR1 as SGHTA and CDR2 as FQGNSA. The CDR3 loop spans 17 amino acids. Trimming cost V 4 bases and J 3 bases, with 22 bases left between them. The CDR3 bases are TGTGCCAGCAGCTCCCCGAGACAGGTAGTTAGGATCTACGAGCAGTACTTC. It translates to CASSSPRQVVRIYEQYF. Full variable domain (missing parts from reference TRBV7-2 and TRBJ2-7): GAGVSQSPSNKVTEKGKDVELRCDPISGHTALYWYRQSLGQGLEFLIYFQGNSAPDKSGLPSDRFSAERTGGSVSTLTIQRTQQEDSAVYLCASSSPRQVVRIYEQYFGPGTRLTVT.

J is TRBJ1-1 and V is TRBV27; D perhaps matches TRBD1 (6 bases). There are 12 residues in the CDR3. Trimming removed 5 bases from V and 5 bases from J, with 9 bases in between. Germline V gene data show CDR1 as MNHEY and CDR2 as SMNVEV (reference sequence). The CDR3 nucleotides are TGTGCCAGCAGTACAGGGTTGACTGAAGCTTTCTTT. Translated: CASSTGLTEAFF.

This clonotype has just a few counts. V gene TRBV7-2 combines with J gene TRBJ2-5; 7 nucleotides match TRBD2. V was pared by 4 bases and J by 2 bases, with 7 bases of the junction left unmatched. The CDR3 contains 15 residues. Germline V gives CDR1 SGHTA, CDR2 FQGNSA. This CDR3 is CASSSPASGQETQYF. The CDR3 region has the DNA TGTGCCAGCAGCTCCCCGGCTAGCGGACAAGAGACCCAGTACTTC.

This clonotype was picked up many times. The V and J genes are TRBV7-9 and TRBJ1-1; D remains unclear. The V gene's germline CDR1 is SEHNR and CDR2 FQNEAQ (reference sequence). V dropped 4 bases and J dropped 4 bases, with 7 bases sitting between them. This CDR3 has 12 residues. The CDR3 reads CASSSSGTEAFF. In DNA, the CDR3 is TGTGCCAGCAGCTCATCGGGCACTGAAGCTTTCTTT.

The chain is built from TRBV7-9 and TRBJ1-2; D is unclear. The ends were cut back, 3 bases at V and 2 bases at J, with 10 bases in the middle. CDR3 length: 14 amino acids. CDR1 is SEHNR and CDR2 is FQNEAQ in the germline V gene (reference sequence). CDR3 coding DNA: TGTGCCAGCAGCTTCATCAGCTTAAACTATGGCTACACCTTC. This codes for CASSFISLNYGYTF.

This clonotype has a handful of counts. The chain joins TRBV28 to TRBJ2-2; D might be TRBD2 (5 bases). Germline assignment: CDR1 MDHEN and CDR2 SYDVKM. The CDR3 has 14 amino acids. V lost 3 bases and J 4 bases, leaving 9 bases between the germline ends. This CDR3 is CASSFFEGTGELFF. Written as DNA, the CDR3 is TGTGCCAGCAGTTTCTTCGAGGGCACCGGGGAGCTGTTTTTT.